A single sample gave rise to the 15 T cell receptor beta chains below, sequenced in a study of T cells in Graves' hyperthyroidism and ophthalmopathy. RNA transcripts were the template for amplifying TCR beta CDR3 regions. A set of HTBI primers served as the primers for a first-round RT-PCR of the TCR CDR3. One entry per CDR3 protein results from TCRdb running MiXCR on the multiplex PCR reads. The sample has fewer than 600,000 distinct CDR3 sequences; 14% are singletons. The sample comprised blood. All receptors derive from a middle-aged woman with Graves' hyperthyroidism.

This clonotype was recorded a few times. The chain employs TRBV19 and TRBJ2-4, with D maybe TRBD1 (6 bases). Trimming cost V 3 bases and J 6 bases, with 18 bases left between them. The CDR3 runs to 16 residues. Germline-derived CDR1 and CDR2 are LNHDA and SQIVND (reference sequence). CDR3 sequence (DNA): TGTGCCAGTAGTATTCCCACAGGGCCCTCTGGAAACATTCAGTACTTC. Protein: CASSIPTGPSGNIQYF. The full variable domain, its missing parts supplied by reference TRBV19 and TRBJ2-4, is DGGITQSPKYLFRKEGQNVTLSCEQNLNHDAMYWYRQDPGQGLRLIYYSQIVNDFQKGDIAEGYSVSREKKESFPLTVTSAQKNPTAFYLCASSIPTGPSGNIQYFGAGTRLSVL.

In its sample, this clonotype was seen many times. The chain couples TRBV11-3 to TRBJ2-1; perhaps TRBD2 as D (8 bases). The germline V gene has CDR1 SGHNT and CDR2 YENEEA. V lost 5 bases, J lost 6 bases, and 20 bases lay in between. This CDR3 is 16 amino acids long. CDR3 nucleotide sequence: TGTGCCAGCAGCCGATGGGACAGCGGGAGAGTCAATGAGCAGTTCTTC. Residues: CASSRWDSGRVNEQFF.

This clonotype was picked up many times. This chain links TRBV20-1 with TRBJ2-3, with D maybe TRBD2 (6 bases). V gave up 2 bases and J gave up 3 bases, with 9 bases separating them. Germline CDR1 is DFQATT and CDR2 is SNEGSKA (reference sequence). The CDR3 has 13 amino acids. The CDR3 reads CSARNSGTDTQYF. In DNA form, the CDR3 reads TGCAGTGCTAGAAACAGCGGGACAGATACGCAGTATTTT.

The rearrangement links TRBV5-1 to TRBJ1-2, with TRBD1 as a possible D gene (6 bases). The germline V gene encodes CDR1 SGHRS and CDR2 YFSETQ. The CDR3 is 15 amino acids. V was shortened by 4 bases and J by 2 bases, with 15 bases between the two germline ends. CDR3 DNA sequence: TGCGCCAGCAGCCTCCAGGGGCCAGACAACTATGGCTACACCTTC. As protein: CASSLQGPDNYGYTF.

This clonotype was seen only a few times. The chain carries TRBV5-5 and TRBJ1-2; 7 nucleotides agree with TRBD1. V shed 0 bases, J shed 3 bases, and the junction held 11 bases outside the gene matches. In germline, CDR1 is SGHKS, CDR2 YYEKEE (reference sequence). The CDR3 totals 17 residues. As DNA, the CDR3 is TGTGCCAGCAGCTTGGCGCTCGTAACAGGGGATGACTATGGCTACACCTTC. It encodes CASSLALVTGDDYGYTF.

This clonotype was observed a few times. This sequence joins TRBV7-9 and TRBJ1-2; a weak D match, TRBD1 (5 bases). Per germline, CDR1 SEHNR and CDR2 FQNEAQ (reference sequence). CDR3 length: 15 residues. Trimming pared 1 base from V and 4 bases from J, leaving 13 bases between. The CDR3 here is CASSLEGRALYGYTF. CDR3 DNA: TGTGCCAGCAGCTTAGAGGGCAGGGCCCTCTATGGCTACACCTTC. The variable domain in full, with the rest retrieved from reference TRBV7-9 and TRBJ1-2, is DTGVSQNPRHKITKRGQNVTFRCDPISEHNRLYWYRQTLGQGPEFLTYFQNEAQLEKSRLLSDRFSAERPKGSFSTLEIQRTEQGDSAMYLCASSLEGRALYGYTFGSGTRLTVV.

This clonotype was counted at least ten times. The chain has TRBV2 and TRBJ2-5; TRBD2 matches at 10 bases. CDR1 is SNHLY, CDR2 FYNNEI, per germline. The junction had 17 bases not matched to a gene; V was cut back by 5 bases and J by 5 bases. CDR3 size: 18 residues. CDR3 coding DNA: TGTGCCAGCAGTCCGGACAGGGAGGAGCTAGCGGGAGAGGAGACCCAGTACTTC. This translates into CASSPDREELAGEETQYF. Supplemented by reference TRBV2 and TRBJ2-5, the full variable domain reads EPEVTQTPSHQVTQMGQEVILRCVPISNHLYFYWYRQILGQKVEFLVSFYNNEISEKSEIFDDQFSVERPDGSNFTLKIRSTKLEDSAMYFCASSPDREELAGEETQYFGPGTRLLVL.

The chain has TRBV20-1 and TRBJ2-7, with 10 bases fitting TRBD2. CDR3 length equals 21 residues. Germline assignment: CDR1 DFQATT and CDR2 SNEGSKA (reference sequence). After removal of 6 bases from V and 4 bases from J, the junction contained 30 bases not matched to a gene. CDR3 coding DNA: TGCAGTGCCCTCCGGGGACAGGAGGCCAGGCTAGCGGGAGTTCCGATGTACGAGCAGTACTTC. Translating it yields CSALRGQEARLAGVPMYEQYF.

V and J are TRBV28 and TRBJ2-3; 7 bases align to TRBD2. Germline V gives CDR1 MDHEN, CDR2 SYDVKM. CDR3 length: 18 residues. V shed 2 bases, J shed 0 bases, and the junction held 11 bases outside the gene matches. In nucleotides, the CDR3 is TGTGCCAGCAGTTTAAGAGGGCGGAGGGGACTAAGCACAGATACGCAGTATTTT. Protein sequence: CASSLRGRRGLSTDTQYF.

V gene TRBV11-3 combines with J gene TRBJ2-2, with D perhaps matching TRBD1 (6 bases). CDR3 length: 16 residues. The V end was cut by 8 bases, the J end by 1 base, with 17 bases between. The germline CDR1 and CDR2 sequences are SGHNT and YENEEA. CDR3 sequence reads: CASADSRLMNTGELFF. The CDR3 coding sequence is TGTGCCAGCGCGGACAGCCGCTTGATGAACACCGGGGAGCTGTTTTTT.

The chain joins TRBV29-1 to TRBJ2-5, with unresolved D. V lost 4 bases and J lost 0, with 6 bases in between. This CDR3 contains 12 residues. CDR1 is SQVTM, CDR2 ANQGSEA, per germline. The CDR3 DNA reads TGCAGCGTTGGACACTACCAAGAGACCCAGTACTTC. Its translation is CSVGHYQETQYF.

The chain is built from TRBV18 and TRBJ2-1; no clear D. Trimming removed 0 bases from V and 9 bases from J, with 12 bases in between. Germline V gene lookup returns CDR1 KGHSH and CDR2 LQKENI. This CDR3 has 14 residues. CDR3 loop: CASSPPARSGEQFF. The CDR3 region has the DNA TGTGCCAGCTCACCACCGGCTAGATCGGGTGAGCAGTTCTTC.

Here the CDR3 reads CASSLRGLAGGPFANTGELFF. Here the CDR3 DNA reads TGTGCCAGCAGCTTGCGGGGACTAGCGGGAGGGCCCTTCGCGAACACCGGGGAGCTGTTTTTT. V usage is TRBV7-2 and J usage is TRBJ2-2, with 16 nucleotides matching TRBD2. From germline, CDR1 is SGHTA and CDR2 FQGNSA. The length of the CDR3 is 21 residues. Germline trimming cut 3 bases from V and 0 bases from J; bases unmatched to any gene: 10.

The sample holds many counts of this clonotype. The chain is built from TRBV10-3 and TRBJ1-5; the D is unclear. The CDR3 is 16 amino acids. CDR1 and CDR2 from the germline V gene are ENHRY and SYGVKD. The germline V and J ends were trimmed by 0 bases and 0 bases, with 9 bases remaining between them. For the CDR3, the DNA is TGTGCCATCAGTGAGTCTGGGCAATTTAGCAATCAGCCCCAGCATTTT. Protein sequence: CAISESGQFSNQPQHF.

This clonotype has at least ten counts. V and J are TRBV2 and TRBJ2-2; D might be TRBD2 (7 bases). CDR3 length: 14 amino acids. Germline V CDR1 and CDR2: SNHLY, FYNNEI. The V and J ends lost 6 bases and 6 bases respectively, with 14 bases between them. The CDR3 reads CASRAGDYAGELFF. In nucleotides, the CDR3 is TGTGCCAGCAGGGCAGGGGACTACGCCGGGGAGCTGTTTTTT.